This TCR beta chain was identified in a study of T cells in Graves' hyperthyroidism and ophthalmopathy. The wider study: At the time of initial diagnosis and before any treatment, peripheral blood was collected.

Amplified TCR beta CDR3 regions came from RNA transcripts. First-round RT-PCR with HTBI primers amplified the TCR CDR3 region. In TCRdb, the multiplex PCR reads were re-called with MiXCR into one record per CDR3 protein. Among roughly 200,000 distinct CDR3 sequences, around 18% were seen once, and the ten largest hold 35% to 50%. General study points: The model foresaw ophthalmopathy a median around 6.4 months prior to onset.

Stable disease denoted Graves' hyperthyroidism without ophthalmopathy progression within 18 months. This clonotype was seen at least ten times. Its target is unknown. This CDR3 spans 17 amino acids. V dropped 8 bases and J dropped 4; count of bases not matched to a gene: 13. Looked up from germline, CDR1 is MNHNS and CDR2 is SASEGT. The gene calls are TRBV6-1 and TRBJ2-6, with 8 bases aligning to TRBD1. The sample consisted of blood. The source is a man aged 35 to 55 with Graves' hyperthyroidism. Here the CDR3 reads CASERSQGADGANVLTF. Written as DNA, the CDR3 is TGTGCCAGCGAGAGGAGCCAGGGGGCGGACGGGGCCAACGTCCTGACTTTC.